This T cell receptor beta chain was identified in a study of T cell repertoires in cytomegalovirus infection. Whole-study findings and limits: The ex vivo response showed dominance by HLA-C-restricted CMV-specific TCR beta clonotypes.

TCRdb called the reads again in MiXCR, with one record for every CDR3 protein. The sample has some 480,000 distinct CDR3 sequences, around a third seen once. Germline V CDR1 and CDR2: LNHDA, SQIVND (reference sequence). The V gene lost 5 bases and the J gene lost 6 bases, with 13 bases spanning the gap. The CDR3 sequence is 14 residues long. This clonotype was observed a few times. The antigen is not known. The starting material was cultured PBMCs, obtained from culture after CMV antigen stimulation. The J gene is TRBJ2-2, the V gene TRBV19; no firm D call. This receptor was taken from a human donor in good health (CMV status not recorded). Some clones in this sample may be carry-over from other donors' samples. CDR3 DNA: TGTGCCAGTAGTCTACGGCAAAACCCCGGGGAGCTGTTTTTT. Its translation is CASSLRQNPGELFF. The full variable domain, with the rest looked up from reference TRBV19 and TRBJ2-2, is DGGITQSPKYLFRKEGQNVTLSCEQNLNHDAMYWYRQDPGQGLRLIYYSQIVNDFQKGDIAEGYSVSREKKESFPLTVTSAQKNPTAFYLCASSLRQNPGELFFGEGSRLTVL.